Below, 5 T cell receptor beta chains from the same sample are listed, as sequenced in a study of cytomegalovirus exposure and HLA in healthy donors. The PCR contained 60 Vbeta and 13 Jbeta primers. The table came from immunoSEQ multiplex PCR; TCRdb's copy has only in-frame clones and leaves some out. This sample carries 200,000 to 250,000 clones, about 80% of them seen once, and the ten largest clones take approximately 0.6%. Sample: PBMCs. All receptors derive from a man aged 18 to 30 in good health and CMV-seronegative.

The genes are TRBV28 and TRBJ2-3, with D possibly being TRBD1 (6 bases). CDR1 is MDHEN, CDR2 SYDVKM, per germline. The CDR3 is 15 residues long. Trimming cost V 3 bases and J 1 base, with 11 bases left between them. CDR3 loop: CASSLSAGGTDTQYF. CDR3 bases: TGTGCCAGCAGTTTGTCGGCAGGGGGCACAGATACGCAGTATTTT. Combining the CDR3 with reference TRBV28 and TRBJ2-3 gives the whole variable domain DVKVTQSSRYLVKRTGEKVFLECVQDMDHENMFWYRQDPGLGLRLIYFSYDVKMKEKGDIPEGYSVSREKKERFSLILESASTNQTSMYLCASSLSAGGTDTQYFGPGTRLTVL.

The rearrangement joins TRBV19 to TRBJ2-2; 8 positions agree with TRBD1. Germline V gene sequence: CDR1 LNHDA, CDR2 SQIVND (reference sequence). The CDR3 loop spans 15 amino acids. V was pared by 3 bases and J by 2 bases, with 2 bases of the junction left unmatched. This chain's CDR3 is CASSMGQVNTGELFF. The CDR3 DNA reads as TGTGCCAGTAGTATGGGACAGGTCAACACCGGGGAGCTGTTTTTT.

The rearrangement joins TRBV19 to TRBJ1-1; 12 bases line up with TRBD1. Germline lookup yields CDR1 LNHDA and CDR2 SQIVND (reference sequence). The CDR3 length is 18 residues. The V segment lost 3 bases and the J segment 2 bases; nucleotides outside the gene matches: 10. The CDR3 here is CASSIRSGTGGFNTEAFF. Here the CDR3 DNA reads TGTGCCAGTAGTATCCGATCGGGGACAGGGGGCTTTAACACTGAAGCTTTCTTT.

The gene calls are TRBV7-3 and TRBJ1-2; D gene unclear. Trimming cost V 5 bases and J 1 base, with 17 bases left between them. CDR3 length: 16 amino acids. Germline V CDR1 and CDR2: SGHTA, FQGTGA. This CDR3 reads CASSLSGGNDNYGYTF. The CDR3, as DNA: TGTGCCAGCAGCCTCAGCGGAGGGAACGATAACTATGGCTACACCTTC.

This chain's CDR3 is CASRPSGSNTDTQYF. CDR3 sequence (DNA): TGTGCCAGCAGGCCGAGCGGGAGCAACACAGATACGCAGTATTTT. J is TRBJ2-3 and V is TRBV9; 8 bases line up with TRBD2. This CDR3 spans 15 amino acids. Germline CDR1 SGDLS, CDR2 YYNGEE. V was pared by 5 bases and J by 2 bases, with 7 bases of the junction left unmatched.